Sequencing of this T cell receptor beta chain was carried out in a study of T cells in Graves' hyperthyroidism and ophthalmopathy. This clonotype came up many times. Germline CDR1 and CDR2: MNHEY and SVGAGI. Trimming removed 0 bases from V and 7 bases from J, with 10 bases in between. The length of the CDR3 is 15 residues. RNA transcripts gave rise to amplified TCR beta CDR3 regions. The primer set for the first-round RT-PCR of the TCR CDR3 was HTBI. One entry per CDR3 protein results from TCRdb running MiXCR on the multiplex PCR reads. This sample yields some 760,000 distinct CDR3 sequences, of which around 15% are seen a single time; 10% to 13% belongs to the top ten.

The chain joins TRBV6-5 to TRBJ1-6, with D possibly TRBD1 on 5 matching bases. The sequence was obtained from a woman in her late teens or twenties with Graves' hyperthyroidism. The sample comprised blood. Written as DNA, the CDR3 is TGTGCCAGCAGTTACTCGGGGGACCCAAATTCACCCCTCCACTTT. It is translated as CASSYSGDPNSPLHF.